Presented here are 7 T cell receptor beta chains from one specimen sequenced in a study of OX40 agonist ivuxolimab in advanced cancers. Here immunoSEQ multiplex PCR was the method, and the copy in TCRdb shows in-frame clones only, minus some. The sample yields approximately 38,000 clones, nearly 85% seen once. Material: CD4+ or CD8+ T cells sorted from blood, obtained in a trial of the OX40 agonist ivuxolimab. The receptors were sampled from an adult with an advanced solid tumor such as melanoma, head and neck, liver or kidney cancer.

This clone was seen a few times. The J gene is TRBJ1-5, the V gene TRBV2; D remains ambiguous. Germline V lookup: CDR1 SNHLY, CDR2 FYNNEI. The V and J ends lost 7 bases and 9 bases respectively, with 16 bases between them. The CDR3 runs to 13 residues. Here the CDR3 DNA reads TGTGCCAGCAATAATGAAGAGGGAGGGCCCCAGCATTTT. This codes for CASNNEEGGPQHF.

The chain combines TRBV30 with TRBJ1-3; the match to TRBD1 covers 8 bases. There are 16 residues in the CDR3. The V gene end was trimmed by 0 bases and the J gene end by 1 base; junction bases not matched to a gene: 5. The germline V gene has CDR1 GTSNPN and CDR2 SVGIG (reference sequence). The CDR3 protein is CAWSVGQGASGNTIYF. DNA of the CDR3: TGTGCCTGGAGTGTGGGCCAGGGGGCATCTGGAAACACCATATATTTT.

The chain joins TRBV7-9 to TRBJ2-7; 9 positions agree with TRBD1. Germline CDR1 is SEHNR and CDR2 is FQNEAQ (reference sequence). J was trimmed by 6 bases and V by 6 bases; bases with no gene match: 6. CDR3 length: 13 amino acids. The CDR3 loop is CASSSDRGGEQYF. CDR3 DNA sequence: TGTGCCAGCAGTTCGGACAGGGGAGGCGAGCAGTACTTC.

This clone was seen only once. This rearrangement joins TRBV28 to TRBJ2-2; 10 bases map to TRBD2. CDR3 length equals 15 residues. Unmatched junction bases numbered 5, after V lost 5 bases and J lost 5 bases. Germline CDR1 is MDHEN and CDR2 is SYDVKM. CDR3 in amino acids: CASSLLAGATGELFF. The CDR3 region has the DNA TGTGCCAGCAGTCTCCTAGCGGGAGCGACCGGGGAGCTGTTTTTT.

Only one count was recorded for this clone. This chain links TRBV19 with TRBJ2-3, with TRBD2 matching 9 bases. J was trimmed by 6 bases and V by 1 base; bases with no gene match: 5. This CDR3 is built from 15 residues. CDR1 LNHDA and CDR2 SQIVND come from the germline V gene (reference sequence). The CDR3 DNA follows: TGTGCCAGTAGTATAGGGGGTACTAGCGGGGATACGCAGTATTTT. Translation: CASSIGGTSGDTQYF.

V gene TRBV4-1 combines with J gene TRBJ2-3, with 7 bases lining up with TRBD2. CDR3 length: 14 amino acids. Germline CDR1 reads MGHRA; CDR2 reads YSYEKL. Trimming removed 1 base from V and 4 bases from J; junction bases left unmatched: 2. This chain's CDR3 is CASSQGGGPDTQYF. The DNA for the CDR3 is TGCGCCAGCAGCCAAGGGGGAGGGCCAGATACGCAGTATTTT.

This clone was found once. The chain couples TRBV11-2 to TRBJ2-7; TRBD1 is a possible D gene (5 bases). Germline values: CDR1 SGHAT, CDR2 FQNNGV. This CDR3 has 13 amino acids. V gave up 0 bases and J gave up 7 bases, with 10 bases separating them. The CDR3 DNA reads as TGTGCCAGCAGCTTAGAGAATTCAGGGGAGCAGTACTTC. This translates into CASSLENSGEQYF. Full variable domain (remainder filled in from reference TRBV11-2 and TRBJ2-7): EAGVAQSPRYKIIEKRQSVAFWCNPISGHATLYWYQQILGQGPKLLIQFQNNGVVDDSQLPKDRFSAERLKGVDSTLKIQPAKLEDSAVYLCASSLENSGEQYFGPGTRLTVT.